This paragraph covers one T cell receptor (beta chain) sequence. Antigen specificity is unknown. Germline-derived CDR1 and CDR2 are DFQATT and SNEGSKA (reference sequence). Trimming cost V 3 bases and J 2 bases, with 11 bases left between them. The CDR3 runs 14 residues. The sample belongs to a study of T cells in Graves' hyperthyroidism and ophthalmopathy. Study-level results: Ophthalmopathy was told apart from stable hyperthyroidism by a 13 V-J model. Among thyroid clonotypes expanded above 0.001, most also appeared in blood.

Template material for amplifying TCR beta CDR3 regions consisted of RNA transcripts. With the HTBI primer set, the TCR CDR3 went through a first round of RT-PCR. Using its own MiXCR run on the multiplex PCR reads, TCRdb lists one record per CDR3 protein. This table has 400,000 to 500,000 distinct CDR3 sequences, roughly 13% appearing once. The origin of this receptor is a woman aged 18-29 years with Graves' hyperthyroidism. Sequencing was done on a sample of blood. The chain combines TRBV20-1 with TRBJ1-3, with D maybe TRBD1 (5 bases). CDR3: CSARDRQPGNTIYF. The CDR3 region has the DNA TGCAGTGCTAGGGACCGACAGCCTGGAAACACCATATATTTT.